The clone carrying this TCR beta chain was detected ten times or more. Germline V gene lookup returns CDR1 MNHEY and CDR2 SVGAGI. CDR3 length: 15 residues. The V and J ends lost 7 bases and 5 bases respectively, with 15 bases between them. The sample originates from a study of blood T cell repertoires in COVID-19. In the study overall: The United States, Italy and Spain provided the acute and convalescent COVID-19 samples. Sample material is recorded as cDNA or gDNA derived from T cells, B-cell-depleted T cells, or PBMCs.

Original data processing: How many nucleated cells were present was estimated from reference gene primer amplification. Repertoires were generated with immunoSEQ multiplex PCR, while TCRdb's copy carries only in-frame clones and drops some. Clone size and the V and J calls come from that table; the DNA yielded D and trimming. The sample lists about 170,000 clones; 84% were seen once. The genes are TRBV6-5 and TRBJ1-6; D gene unclear. This sequence originates from a human donor with acute or convalescent COVID-19. The donor label of this sample is uncertain. Sequenced sample: peripheral blood. CDR3 DNA: TGTGCCAGCACCCCCCTGGGAGTGAATAATTCACCCCTCCACTTT. This translates into CASTPLGVNNSPLHF.